This TCR beta chain was sequenced during a study of T cells in Graves' hyperthyroidism and ophthalmopathy. The V gene lost 1 base and the J gene lost 4 bases, with 21 bases spanning the gap. The CDR3 is made up of 17 amino acids. CDR1 and CDR2 (germline): DFQATT, SNEGSKA (reference sequence). TCR beta CDR3 region amplification was performed from RNA transcripts. An initial round of RT-PCR targeting the TCR CDR3 relied on the HTBI primer set. Using its own MiXCR run on the multiplex PCR reads, TCRdb lists one record per CDR3 protein. The sample lists around 490,000 distinct CDR3 sequences; about 20% were seen once. Note on this clonotype: The antigen is unknown.

General study points: Blood held most thyroid clonotypes expanded above 0.001 frequency.

This TCR was sampled from a man aged 35-49 years with Graves' ophthalmopathy. Sequencing used blood. This rearrangement joins TRBV20-1 to TRBJ2-3; maybe TRBD2 (6 bases). The CDR3 is CSARAHLVGRRADTQYF. The CDR3 DNA reads as TGCAGTGCTAGAGCCCACCTAGTCGGCAGGAGGGCAGATACGCAGTATTTT.